The 13 T cell receptor beta chains reported below all come from one sample, sequenced in a study of regulatory T cells in long-lasting Graves disease (dated by TCRdb to about 2021). In the paper's terms, the time point label means: persistent/refractory GD, antithyroid drugs over 5 years with positive TRAb. For both TCR sequencing and RNA sequencing, RNA was extracted from PBMCs in TRIzol. The library was produced with multiplex PCR. The instrument given in TCRdb is Illumina HiSeq 4000. To build TCR beta libraries, CDR3 regions were amplified by Arm-PCR using iRepertoire HTBI primers. The public reads were run again by TCRdb, first through fastp at Q25 and then through MiXCR, and only productive beta chains were kept. Here each entry gathers all rows of one CDR3 protein and keeps the most common genes and DNA. The sample has 360,000 or so distinct CDR3 sequences on record, roughly 23% of them singletons. The ten biggest clones cover about 29% of the sample.

This sample comprised peripheral blood mononuclear cells (PBMCs), obtained when the disease was refractory, from a patient treated with antithyroid drugs. The receptors were sampled from a woman between 40 and 55 years old with Graves disease. Donor details come from another sample of the same person, matched by shared clones.

The V gene is TRBV11-2, the J gene TRBJ2-7; D is perhaps TRBD1 (6 bases). The CDR3 totals 15 residues. Germline assignment: CDR1 SGHAT and CDR2 FQNNGV. V lost 1 base and J 2 bases, leaving 12 bases between the germline ends. CDR3 region: CASSLGTAFPYEQYF. The CDR3 coding sequence is TGTGCCAGCAGCTTAGGGACAGCCTTCCCCTACGAGCAGTACTTC.

This clonotype was detected a few times. J is TRBJ1-6 and V is TRBV9; the D gene is possibly TRBD1 (5 bases). V shed 0 bases and J shed 14 bases, with 21 bases lying between them. Germline V gives CDR1 SGDLS, CDR2 YYNGEE. The CDR3 extends over 16 amino acids. CDR3 protein: CASSVATSGQPETLHF. CDR3 coding DNA: TGTGCCAGCAGCGTAGCCACATCCGGACAACCCGAGACCCTCCACTTT.

The table lists this clonotype with many counts. The chain has TRBV12-3 or TRBV12-4 and TRBJ2-7; TRBD2 is a possible D gene (5 bases). V lost 6 bases and J 6 bases, leaving 18 bases between the germline ends. The CDR3 contains 14 residues. CDR3 in DNA: TGTGCCAGCAGCCTCGGACTGGGATTCGCCGAGCAGTACTTC. Its translation: CASSLGLGFAEQYF.

This clonotype came up many times. This rearrangement joins TRBV20-1 to TRBJ2-7; possibly TRBD1 for D (5 bases). The CDR3 runs to 12 residues. From germline, CDR1 is DFQATT and CDR2 SNEGSKA (reference sequence). Trimming removed 0 bases from V and 6 bases from J, with 9 bases in between. This CDR3 reads CSARDPQGEQYF. The CDR3 nucleotides read TGCAGTGCTAGAGATCCCCAGGGCGAGCAGTACTTC.

There are many counts of this clonotype. V is TRBV28 and J is TRBJ2-6, with D perhaps TRBD1 (5 bases). Trimming pared 4 bases from V and 0 bases from J, leaving 10 bases between. CDR1 is MDHEN, CDR2 SYDVKM, per germline. This CDR3 has 16 residues. The CDR3 is CASSSRQPSGANVLTF. The CDR3 region has the DNA TGTGCCAGCAGTTCTAGACAGCCCTCTGGGGCCAACGTCCTGACTTTC.

In this sample, this clonotype turned up a few times. The gene calls are TRBV2 and TRBJ2-3; D is unresolved. The ends were cut back, 8 bases at V and 3 bases at J, with 18 bases in the middle. The CDR3 length is 15 residues. Germline CDR1 and CDR2: SNHLY and FYNNEI. CDR3 nucleotides: TGTGCCAGCCCAACCGCACTCACGATAACAGATACGCAGTATTTT. It yields the protein CASPTALTITDTQYF.

A remark on this clonotype: A much larger clone lies one base from this, so it may be a read error. The rearrangement links TRBV12-3 or TRBV12-4 to TRBJ2-2, with TRBD1 matching over 7 bases. V was pared by 7 bases and J by 3 bases, with 5 bases of the junction left unmatched. The CDR3 consists of 14 residues. CDR3 DNA sequence: TGTGCCAGCATTGGGACAGCGGACACCGGGGAGCTGTTTTTT. Translation: CASIGTADTGELFF.

A note on this clonotype: Given the absence of the conserved phenylalanine or tryptophan at the CDR3 end, a read error is likely. No DNA is shown, since the ends of the CDR3 on it are uncertain; the CDR3 is the one TCRdb lists. This rearrangement joins TRBV12-3 or TRBV12-4 to TRBJ1-2. The CDR3 is made up of 11 amino acids, end residues included. This CDR3 is CASSFGQVRSA.

This clonotype was seen repeatedly, ten times or more. The CDR3: CSVGTDNPEAFF. CDR3 coding DNA: TGCAGCGTTGGAACGGACAACCCCGAAGCTTTCTTT. V and J are TRBV29-1 and TRBJ1-1; maybe TRBD1 (5 bases). The V gene's germline CDR1 is SQVTM and CDR2 ANQGSEA. CDR3 size: 12 residues. The V end was cut by 4 bases, the J end by 8 bases, with 14 bases between.

The chain couples TRBV12-3 or TRBV12-4 to TRBJ2-1, with 14 bases identical to TRBD2. The CDR3 covers 15 residues. V shed 5 bases, J shed 15 bases, and the junction held 12 bases outside the gene matches. DNA for the CDR3: TGTGCCAGCAGTGCAGGACTAGCGGGAGGTGCCCCCATGTTCTTC. Translating gives CASSAGLAGGAPMFF.

Many counts were recorded for this clonotype. The junction does not match germline at one end; this may be a read error. The V gene is TRBV24-1, the J gene TRBJ2-2, with a weak D call TRBD1 (5 bases). Germline CDR1 and CDR2: KGHDR and SFDVKD. This CDR3 has 15 amino acids. CDR3 loop: CATSDMTVNIGELFF. In DNA, the CDR3 is TGTGCCACCAGTGATATGACAGTGAACATCGGGGAGCTGTTTTTT.

This clonotype was picked up many times. The rearrangement joins TRBV28 to TRBJ1-4; weak D call: TRBD1 (5 bases). Germline V gene sequence: CDR1 MDHEN, CDR2 SYDVKM. The V gene lost 6 bases and the J gene lost 2 bases, with 10 bases spanning the gap. This CDR3 has 14 residues. CDR3 loop: CASRSGTTNEKLFF. DNA of the CDR3: TGTGCCAGCAGATCGGGGACGACTAATGAAAAACTGTTTTTT.

This clonotype was observed many times. This chain joins TRBV20-1 and TRBJ1-2, with D perhaps matching TRBD1 (6 bases). Trimming left V 8 bases short and J 5 bases short, with 15 bases between. The CDR3 spans 12 residues. Germline-derived CDR1 and CDR2 are DFQATT and SNEGSKA (reference sequence). The CDR3 region has the DNA TGCAGTTCCGGGACACCTTCATATGGCTACACCTTC. It encodes CSSGTPSYGYTF.